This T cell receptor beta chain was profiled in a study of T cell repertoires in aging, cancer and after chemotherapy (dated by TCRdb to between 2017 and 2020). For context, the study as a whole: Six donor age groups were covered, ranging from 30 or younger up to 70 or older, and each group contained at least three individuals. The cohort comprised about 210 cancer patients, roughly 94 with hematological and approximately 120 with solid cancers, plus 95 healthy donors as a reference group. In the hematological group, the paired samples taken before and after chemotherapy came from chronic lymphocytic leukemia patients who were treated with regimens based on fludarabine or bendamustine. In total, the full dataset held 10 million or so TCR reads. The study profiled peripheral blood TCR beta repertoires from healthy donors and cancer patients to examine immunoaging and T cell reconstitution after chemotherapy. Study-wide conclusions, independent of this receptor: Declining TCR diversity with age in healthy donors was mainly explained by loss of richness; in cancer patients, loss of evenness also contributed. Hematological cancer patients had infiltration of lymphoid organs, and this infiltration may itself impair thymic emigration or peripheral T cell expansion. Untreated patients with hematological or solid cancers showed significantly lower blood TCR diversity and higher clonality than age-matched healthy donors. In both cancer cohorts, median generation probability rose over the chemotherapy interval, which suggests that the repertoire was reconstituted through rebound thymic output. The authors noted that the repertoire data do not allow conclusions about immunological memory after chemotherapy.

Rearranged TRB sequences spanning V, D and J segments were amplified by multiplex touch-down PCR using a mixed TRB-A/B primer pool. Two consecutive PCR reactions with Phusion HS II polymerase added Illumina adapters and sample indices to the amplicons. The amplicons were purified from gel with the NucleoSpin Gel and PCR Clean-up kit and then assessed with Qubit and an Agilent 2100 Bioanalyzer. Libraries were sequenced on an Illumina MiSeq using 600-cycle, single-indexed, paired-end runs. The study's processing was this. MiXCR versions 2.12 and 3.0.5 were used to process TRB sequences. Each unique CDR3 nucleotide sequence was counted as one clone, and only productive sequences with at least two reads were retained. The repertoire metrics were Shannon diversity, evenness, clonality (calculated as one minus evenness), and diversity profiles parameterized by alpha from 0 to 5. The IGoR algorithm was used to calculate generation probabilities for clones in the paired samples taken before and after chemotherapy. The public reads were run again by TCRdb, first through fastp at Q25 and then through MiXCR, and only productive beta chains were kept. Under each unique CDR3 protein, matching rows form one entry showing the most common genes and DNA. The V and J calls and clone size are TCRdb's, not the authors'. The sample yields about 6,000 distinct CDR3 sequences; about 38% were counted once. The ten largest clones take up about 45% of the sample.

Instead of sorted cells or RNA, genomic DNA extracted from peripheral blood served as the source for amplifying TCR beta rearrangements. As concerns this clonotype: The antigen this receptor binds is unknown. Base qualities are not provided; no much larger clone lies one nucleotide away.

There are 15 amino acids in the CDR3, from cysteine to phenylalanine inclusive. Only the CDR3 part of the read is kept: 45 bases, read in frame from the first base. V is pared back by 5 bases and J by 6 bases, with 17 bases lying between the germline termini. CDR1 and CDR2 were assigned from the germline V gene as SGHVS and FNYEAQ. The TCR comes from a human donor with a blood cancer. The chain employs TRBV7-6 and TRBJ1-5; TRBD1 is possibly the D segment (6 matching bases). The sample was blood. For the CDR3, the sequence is CASSAHREASQPQHF. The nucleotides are TGTGCCAGCAGCGCACACAGGGAAGCGAGTCAGCCCCAGCATTTT. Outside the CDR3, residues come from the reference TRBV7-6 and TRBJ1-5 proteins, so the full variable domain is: GAGVSQSPRYKVTKRGQDVALRCDPISGHVSLYWYRQALGQGPEFLTYFNYEAQQDKSGLPNDRFSAERPEGSISTLTIQRTEQRDSAMYRCASSAHREASQPQHFGDGTRLSIL.